This T cell receptor (beta chain) originates from a study of graft-versus-host responses after intestinal transplantation. General study points: Some patients had graft-donor T cell macrochimerism. In their allografts, the ratios of graft-versus-host to host-versus-graft T cell clones were high.

As concerns this clone: The antigen is undetermined.

Assay: immunoSEQ multiplex PCR; the TCRdb copy retains only in-frame clones and omits some. This sample has roughly 90,000 clones, with approximately 90% found just once. V lost 2 bases and J lost 8, with 10 bases in between. CDR3 length: 12 amino acids. Per germline, CDR1 SGHTS and CDR2 YDEGEE. The chain joins TRBV5-8 to TRBJ1-2; D not resolved. Sample: unstimulated CD4+ T cells sorted from spleen or lymph node cells, taken before transplant. The TCR originated in a human donor who was the organ donor for an intestinal transplant. In nucleotides, the CDR3 is TGTGCCAGCAGCTTTGCTCCTGGCGGCTACACCTTC. Translated, it gives CASSFAPGGYTF.